The 25 T cell receptor beta chains below were found in one sample sequenced in a study of cytomegalovirus exposure and HLA in healthy donors. Primers: 60 Vbeta forward and 13 Jbeta reverse. The protocol was immunoSEQ multiplex PCR, while the TCRdb copy is restricted to in-frame clones and leaves out a portion. The sample has under 200,000 clones, around 79% seen once. The sequenced material came from PBMCs. Receptors were obtained from a woman aged 40 to 50 in good health and CMV-seropositive.

The chain has TRBV18 and TRBJ2-3; the D gene is possibly TRBD1 (6 bases). Germline V gives CDR1 KGHSH, CDR2 LQKENI. V was clipped by 6 bases and J by 2 bases, with 18 bases between them. This CDR3 has 16 residues. The CDR3 DNA sequence: TGTGCCAGCTCGCCCCCTTCGGGACAACTCACAGATACGCAGTATTTT. Its protein product is CASSPPSGQLTDTQYF.

The J gene is TRBJ2-1, the V gene TRBV6-1; the match to TRBD2 covers 10 bases. Losses at the gene ends were 4 bases for V and 15 bases for J; bases not matched to a gene: 12. CDR3 length equals 14 residues. In germline, CDR1 is MNHNS, CDR2 SASEGT. This chain's CDR3 is CASSAGTSEIKWFF. CDR3 nucleotides: TGTGCCAGCAGTGCTGGGACTAGCGAGATAAAGTGGTTCTTC.

The rearrangement links TRBV14 to TRBJ2-3, with D possibly TRBD2 on 6 matching bases. Trimming took 4 bases from V and 6 from J, leaving 17 bases between them. The CDR3 has 15 amino acids. Per germline, CDR1 SGHDN and CDR2 FVKESK. The CDR3 DNA reads as TGTGCCAGCAGCCCTACGGGCGGGGTTTGGGATACGCAGTATTTT. Amino acids: CASSPTGGVWDTQYF.

The V and J genes are TRBV10-3 and TRBJ1-1; 7 positions match TRBD1. Germline values: CDR1 ENHRY, CDR2 SYGVKD. The V and J ends lost 6 bases and 1 base, in that order; junction bases with no gene match: 5. The CDR3 is 14 amino acids. CDR3 protein: CAIRPGTANTEAFF. The CDR3 DNA follows: TGTGCCATCAGACCCGGGACAGCGAACACTGAAGCTTTCTTT.

The DNA of the CDR3 is TGTGCCAGCAGCTTGCCAGGCCTCTATGGCTACACCTTC. Its translation: CASSLPGLYGYTF. This sequence joins TRBV5-6 and TRBJ1-2; D not resolved. Germline lookup yields CDR1 SGHDT and CDR2 YYEEEE. V dropped 1 base and J dropped 4 bases, with 8 bases sitting between them. The CDR3 contains 13 residues.

The rearrangement joins TRBV19 to TRBJ2-2; 9 nucleotides line up with TRBD1. CDR1 is LNHDA and CDR2 is SQIVND in the germline V gene (reference sequence). The CDR3 is made up of 14 amino acids. V lost 4 bases and J lost 3; bases outside the gene matches: 0. CDR3 nucleotide sequence: TGTGCCAGTAGTAGGGACAGGGACACCGGGGAGCTGTTTTTT. This sequence encodes CASSRDRDTGELFF.

The genes are TRBV6-1 and TRBJ1-1; no reliable D call. Trimming left V 8 bases short and J 0 bases short, with 10 bases between. The CDR3 runs to 13 residues. Germline loops: CDR1 MNHNS, CDR2 SASEGT. In nucleotides, the CDR3 is TGTGCCAGCTTTCAGACAATGAACACTGAAGCTTTCTTT. Translated, it gives CASFQTMNTEAFF.

This clone was seen a few times. The genes are TRBV4-1 and TRBJ2-7, with 9 bases aligning to TRBD1. The CDR3 is 14 amino acids. Losses at the gene ends were 1 base for V and 3 bases for J; bases not matched to a gene: 1. Germline V gene sequence: CDR1 MGHRA, CDR2 YSYEKL. The CDR3 coding sequence is TGCGCCAGCAGCCAAGGGGGACAGGGCTACGAGCAGTACTTC. Translation gives CASSQGGQGYEQYF.

CDR3 region: CASSSEAGTGSTEAFF. The CDR3 nucleotides read TGTGCCAGCAGTTCCGAAGCCGGGACAGGGAGCACTGAAGCTTTCTTT. This chain joins TRBV6-6 and TRBJ1-1; 9 positions match TRBD1. J lost 4 bases, V lost 4 bases, and 10 bases had no gene match. Germline loops: CDR1 MNHNY, CDR2 SVGAGI (reference sequence). The CDR3 length is 16 residues.

This chain links TRBV28 with TRBJ1-2, with TRBD1 as a possible D gene (6 bases). The CDR3 length is 16 residues. Between the trimmed V and J ends, which lost 7 bases and 6 bases, there was a span of 24 bases. Germline assignment: CDR1 MDHEN and CDR2 SYDVKM. As DNA, the CDR3 is TGTGCCAGCACCCACCGGGACACGCGAATTTGGGATGGCTACACCTTC. Its translation is CASTHRDTRIWDGYTF.

This chain connects TRBV7-8 to TRBJ2-1; 10 nucleotides agree with TRBD2. Germline loops: CDR1 SGHVS, CDR2 FQNEAQ. The V segment lost 5 bases and the J segment 2 bases; nucleotides outside the gene matches: 3. This CDR3 region has 15 residues. The CDR3 reads CASSPGLAPYNEQFF. The CDR3 DNA is TGTGCCAGCAGCCCGGGACTAGCGCCCTACAATGAGCAGTTCTTC.

The rearrangement joins TRBV10-1 to TRBJ2-5; TRBD1 matches 8 bases. Germline CDR1 WNHNN, CDR2 SYGVQD (reference sequence). V dropped 3 bases and J dropped 1; count of bases not matched to a gene: 1. The CDR3 has 14 amino acids. The CDR3, as DNA: TGCGCCAGCAGTGAAGGGACAGGCCAAGAGACCCAGTACTTC. This codes for CASSEGTGQETQYF.

This clone has just one count. The chain combines TRBV7-2 with TRBJ2-6; D remains ambiguous. CDR3 length equals 16 residues. Per germline, CDR1 SGHTA and CDR2 FQGNSA. V lost 2 bases and J lost 1, with 9 bases in between. The chain's CDR3 is CASSLSAVSGANVLTF. CDR3 nucleotides: TGTGCCAGCAGCTTAAGTGCAGTGTCTGGGGCCAACGTCCTGACTTTC.

This chain connects TRBV30 to TRBJ1-3; the D is unclear. Germline assignment: CDR1 GTSNPN and CDR2 SVGIG (reference sequence). V lost 1 base to trimming and J lost 1 base, with 8 bases between them. The CDR3 sequence is 14 residues long. CDR3 bases: TGTGCCTGGAGTGCGGTTTTATCTGGAAACACCATATATTTT. Protein: CAWSAVLSGNTIYF.

The J gene is TRBJ2-1, the V gene TRBV7-9; D might be TRBD2 (5 bases). CDR3 length equals 15 residues. Trimming shortened V by 5 bases and J by 0 bases, and 11 bases separated the two germline ends. Germline values: CDR1 SEHNR, CDR2 FQNEAQ (reference sequence). DNA of the CDR3: TGTGCCAGCAGCCCCACCGAGGGCTCCTACAATGAGCAGTTCTTC. It yields the protein CASSPTEGSYNEQFF.

This clone was found a few times. The genes are TRBV6-4 and TRBJ1-2, with D possibly being TRBD1 (5 bases). Trimming left V 6 bases short and J 4 bases short, with 9 bases between. CDR3 size: 12 residues. CDR1 and CDR2 from the germline V gene are MRHNA and SNTAGT. The CDR3 is CASRGDSYGYTF. CDR3 bases: TGTGCCAGCAGGGGTGACAGCTATGGCTACACCTTC.

The chain employs TRBV25-1 and TRBJ2-4, with D possibly matching TRBD1 (6 bases). The germline CDR1 and CDR2 sequences are MGHDK and SYGVNS. This CDR3 comprises 15 residues. V was trimmed by 2 bases and J by 4 bases, leaving 12 bases between them. CDR3 nucleotide sequence: TGTGCCAGCAGTGAAGGACAGCCGCTAAAAAACATTCAGTACTTC. Its protein product is CASSEGQPLKNIQYF.

Only one count was recorded for this clone. This chain joins TRBV6-5 and TRBJ2-7; 7 bases agree with TRBD2. V lost 0 bases and J lost 1; bases outside the gene matches: 3. The CDR3 consists of 15 residues. Germline V gene lookup returns CDR1 MNHEY and CDR2 SVGAGI. CDR3 amino acids: CASSYSGGGSYEQYF. DNA for the CDR3: TGTGCCAGCAGTTACTCGGGCGGGGGTTCCTACGAGCAGTACTTC.

This clone was seen a handful of times. The genes are TRBV19 and TRBJ1-1, with a tentative D call TRBD1 (6 bases). Germline CDR1 and CDR2: LNHDA and SQIVND (reference sequence). This CDR3 region has 14 residues. The V and J ends lost 5 bases and 4 bases respectively, with 14 bases between them. CDR3 nucleotide sequence: TGTGCCAGTAGTCTACCACAGGGAGTCACTGAAGCTTTCTTT. Residues: CASSLPQGVTEAFF.

This chain connects TRBV5-6 to TRBJ1-2, with D hard to call. The germline gives CDR1 SGHDT, CDR2 YYEEEE. The CDR3 covers 14 residues. Trimming took off 4 bases at V and 4 bases at J, with 14 bases between the two ends. CDR3 DNA: TGTGCCAGCAGCCATCGGGTTCCTAGCTATGGCTACACCTTC. It is translated as CASSHRVPSYGYTF.

The chain uses TRBV19 and TRBJ2-3, with D tentatively TRBD1 (6 bases). CDR1 is LNHDA, CDR2 SQIVND, per germline (reference sequence). The V end was cut by 4 bases, the J end by 4 bases, with 12 bases between. This CDR3 has 14 amino acids. Here the CDR3 DNA reads TGTGCCAGTAGTAGGGGACATTTAGCAGATACGCAGTATTTT. Translation gives CASSRGHLADTQYF.

In DNA form, the CDR3 reads TGTGCCAGCAGTTACGGTTTCGGGGGGGCCGCGGATACGCAGTATTTT. It specifies CASSYGFGGAADTQYF. The rearrangement uses TRBV6-5 and TRBJ2-3; TRBD2 matches at 8 bases. The CDR3 extends over 16 amino acids. The V gene's germline CDR1 is MNHEY and CDR2 SVGAGI. V shed 2 bases and J 6 bases; nucleotides not matched to a gene: 10.

The rearrangement uses TRBV2 and TRBJ1-2; 8 bases are shared with TRBD1. V gave up 5 bases and J gave up 3 bases; unmatched junction bases: 8. The CDR3 is 15 amino acids. Looked up from germline, CDR1 is SNHLY and CDR2 is FYNNEI. Written as DNA, the CDR3 is TGTGCCAGCAGTCCTAGCCCGACAGGGGACTATGGCTACACCTTC. Residues: CASSPSPTGDYGYTF.

The rearrangement uses TRBV14 and TRBJ2-7; D gene ambiguous. The CDR3 contains 12 residues. The germline V and J ends were trimmed by 5 bases and 5 bases, with 10 bases remaining between them. The germline gives CDR1 SGHDN, CDR2 FVKESK. CDR3 nucleotide sequence: TGTGCCAGCAGCTCTCTAAGTCACGAGCAGTACTTC. As protein: CASSSLSHEQYF.

The CDR3 region is CASSPDPQDYEQYF. The CDR3 nucleotides read TGTGCCAGCAGCCCTGATCCGCAGGACTACGAGCAGTACTTC. The chain recombines TRBV9 with TRBJ2-7, with D hard to call. Germline values: CDR1 SGDLS, CDR2 YYNGEE. Trimming removed 4 bases at V and 3 bases at J, with 14 bases between. The CDR3 sequence is 14 residues long.